This T cell receptor (beta chain) was identified in a study of CD8 T cells in cerebrospinal fluid in Alzheimer's disease. General study findings and limits: EBV-specific TCRs in cerebrospinal fluid reportedly do not establish a causal EBV–Alzheimer's link.

CSF cells were profiled by 10X single-cell V(D)J and 5' expression. TCRdb reprocessed the 10x single-cell sequencing reads; each CDR3 protein has one entry and no DNA is given. The clone table shows 1,500 to 2,000 distinct CDR3 sequences, with the ten largest holding around 10%. A live/dead marker was used to sort live CSF cells for droplet sequencing. CDR1 is MNHEY and CDR2 is SVGAGI in the germline V gene. This CDR3 contains 11 residues. This clonotype is identified as medium-sized from frequency. The antigen is unknown. This chain connects TRBV6-5 to TRBJ1-2. Source material: cerebrospinal fluid. This sequence originates from a human donor in good health. CDR3 loop: CASLGNYGYTF.